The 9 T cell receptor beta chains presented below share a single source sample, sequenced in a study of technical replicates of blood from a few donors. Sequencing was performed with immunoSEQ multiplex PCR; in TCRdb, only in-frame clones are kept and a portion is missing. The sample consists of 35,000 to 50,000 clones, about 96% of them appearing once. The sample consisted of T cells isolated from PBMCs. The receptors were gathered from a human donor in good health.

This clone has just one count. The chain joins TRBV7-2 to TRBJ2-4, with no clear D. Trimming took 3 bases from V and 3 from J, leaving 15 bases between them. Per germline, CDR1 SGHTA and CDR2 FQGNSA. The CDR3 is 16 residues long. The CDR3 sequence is CASSFGSRLGKNIQYF. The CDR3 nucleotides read TGTGCCAGCAGCTTCGGATCTAGACTTGGCAAAAACATTCAGTACTTC.

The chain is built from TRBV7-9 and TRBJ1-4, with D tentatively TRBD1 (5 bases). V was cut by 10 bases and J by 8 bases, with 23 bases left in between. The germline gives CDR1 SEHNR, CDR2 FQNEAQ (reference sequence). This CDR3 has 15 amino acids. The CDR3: CAIFVLGQGIEKLFF. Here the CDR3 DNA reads TGTGCCATATTTGTCCTGGGGCAGGGTATCGAAAAACTGTTTTTT. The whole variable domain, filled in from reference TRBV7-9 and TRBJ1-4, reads DTGVSQNPRHKITKRGQNVTFRCDPISEHNRLYWYRQTLGQGPEFLTYFQNEAQLEKSRLLSDRFSAERPKGSFSTLEIQRTEQGDSAMYLCAIFVLGQGIEKLFFGSGTQLSVL.

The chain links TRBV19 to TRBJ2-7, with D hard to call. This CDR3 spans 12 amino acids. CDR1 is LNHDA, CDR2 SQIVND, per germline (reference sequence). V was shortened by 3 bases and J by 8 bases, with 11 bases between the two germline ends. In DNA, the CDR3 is TGTGCCAGTAGTATTTCCAGGTCCCAGCAGTACTTC. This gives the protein CASSISRSQQYF.

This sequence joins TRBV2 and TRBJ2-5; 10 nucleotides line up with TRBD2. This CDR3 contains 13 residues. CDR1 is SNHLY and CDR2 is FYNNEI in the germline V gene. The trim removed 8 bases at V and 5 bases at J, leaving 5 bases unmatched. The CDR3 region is CASLAGVGETQYF. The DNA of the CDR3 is TGTGCCAGCCTAGCGGGAGTAGGCGAGACCCAGTACTTC.

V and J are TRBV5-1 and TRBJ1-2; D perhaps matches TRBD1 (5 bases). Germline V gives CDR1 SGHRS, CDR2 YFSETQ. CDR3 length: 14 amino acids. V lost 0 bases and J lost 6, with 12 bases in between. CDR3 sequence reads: CASSLGGRDDGYTF. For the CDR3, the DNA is TGCGCCAGCAGCTTGGGGGGCAGGGATGATGGCTACACCTTC. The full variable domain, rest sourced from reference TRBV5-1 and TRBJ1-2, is KAGVTQTPRYLIKTRGQQVTLSCSPISGHRSVSWYQQTPGQGLQFLFEYFSETQRNKGNFPGRFSGRQFSNSRSEMNVSTLELGDSALYLCASSLGGRDDGYTFGSGTRLTVV.

The CDR3 DNA reads TGTGCCAGCAGCCCCAGGGGTTCCTACGAGCAGTACTTC. Protein product: CASSPRGSYEQYF. V usage is TRBV11-3 and J usage is TRBJ2-7; D is possibly TRBD1 (6 bases). Germline loops: CDR1 SGHNT, CDR2 YENEEA. Trimming left V 5 bases short and J 1 base short, with 9 bases between. This CDR3 is built from 13 residues.

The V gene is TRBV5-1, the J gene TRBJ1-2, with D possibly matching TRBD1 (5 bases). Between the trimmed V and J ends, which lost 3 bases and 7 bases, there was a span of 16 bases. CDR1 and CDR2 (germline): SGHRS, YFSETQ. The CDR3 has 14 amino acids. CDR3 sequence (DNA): TGCGCCAGCAGCTCCCGGGGGACTGGAGCTGGCTACACCTTC. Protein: CASSSRGTGAGYTF.

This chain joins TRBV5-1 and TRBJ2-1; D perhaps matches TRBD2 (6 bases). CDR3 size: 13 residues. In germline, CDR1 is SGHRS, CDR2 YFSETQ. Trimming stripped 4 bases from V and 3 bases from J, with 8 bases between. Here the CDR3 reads CASSQGLYNEQFF. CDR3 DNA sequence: TGCGCCAGCAGCCAGGGACTCTACAATGAGCAGTTCTTC.

The CDR3 reads CASSLVVQDRDNNQPQHF. In DNA, the CDR3 is TGCGCCAGCAGCCTGGTTGTCCAGGACAGGGATAACAATCAGCCCCAGCATTTT. The rearrangement joins TRBV5-1 to TRBJ1-5, with 8 bases lining up with TRBD1. With V trimmed by 4 bases and J by 3 bases, 15 bases remained unmatched. The CDR3 consists of 18 residues. From germline, CDR1 is SGHRS and CDR2 YFSETQ. Filled out from reference TRBV5-1 and TRBJ1-5, the complete variable domain reads KAGVTQTPRYLIKTRGQQVTLSCSPISGHRSVSWYQQTPGQGLQFLFEYFSETQRNKGNFPGRFSGRQFSNSRSEMNVSTLELGDSALYLCASSLVVQDRDNNQPQHFGDGTRLSIL.